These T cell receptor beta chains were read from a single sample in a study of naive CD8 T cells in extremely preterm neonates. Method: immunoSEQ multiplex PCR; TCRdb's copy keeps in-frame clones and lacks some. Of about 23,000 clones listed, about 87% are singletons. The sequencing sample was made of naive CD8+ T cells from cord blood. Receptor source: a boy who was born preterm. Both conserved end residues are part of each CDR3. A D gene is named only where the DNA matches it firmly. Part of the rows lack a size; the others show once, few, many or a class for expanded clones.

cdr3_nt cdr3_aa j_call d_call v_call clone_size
TGTGCCAGTAGTATACAGGGGAATAATTCACCCCTCCACTTT CASSIQGNNSPLHF TRBJ1-6 . TRBV19 .
TGTGCCAGCAGCGTAGACACCTACGAGCAGTACTTC CASSVDTYEQYF TRBJ2-7 . TRBV9 .
TGCGCCAGCAGCCAAGTAGGACCCCAGGCCCTCCACTTT CASSQVGPQALHF TRBJ1-6 . TRBV4-1 .
TGTGCCAGCAGCCACTGGGACGCTAACACTGAAGCTTTCTTT CASSHWDANTEAFF TRBJ1-1 . TRBV9 .
TGTGCCAGTAGTTATGCAGGGGGGAACACTGAAGCTTTCTTT CASSYAGGNTEAFF TRBJ1-1 TRBD1 TRBV19 .
TGTGCCAGCAGCTACAATGAGCAGTTCTTC CASSYNEQFF TRBJ2-1 . TRBV7-9 few
TGTGCCAGCAGTTTATCGCGGGGGGCTTACGAGCAGTACTTC CASSLSRGAYEQYF TRBJ2-7 TRBD2 TRBV27 .
TGTGCCAGCAGTTGGGGCAGTAACACTGAAGCTTTCTTT CASSWGSNTEAFF TRBJ1-1 . TRBV27 .
TGTGCCAGCAGCTTAGCCGGGACAGGGGTTTATGGCTACACCTTC CASSLAGTGVYGYTF TRBJ1-2 TRBD1 TRBV7-9 .
TGTGCCAGCAGCGGGACAGGGGGCAATCAGCCCCAGCATTTT CASSGTGGNQPQHF TRBJ1-5 TRBD1 TRBV9 .